The 22 T cell receptor beta chains listed next were all sequenced from one sample in a study of cytomegalovirus exposure and HLA in healthy donors. Primers for the PCR totalled 60 Vbeta and 13 Jbeta. Clones were read by immunoSEQ multiplex PCR, and TCRdb kept only the in-frame ones, dropping some. The sample has over 200,000 clones, 75% to 80% seen once. The sample was PBMCs. The receptor set was obtained from a male donor in good health and CMV-seronegative.

The chain links TRBV5-1 to TRBJ1-1; TRBD1 matches 7 bases. After removal of 1 base from V and 7 bases from J, the junction contained 7 bases not matched to a gene. The CDR3 runs to 14 residues. The germline V gene encodes CDR1 SGHRS and CDR2 YFSETQ. As DNA, the CDR3 is TGCGCCAGCAGCTTGTCTCAGGGGGATCTTGAAGCTTTCTTT. This codes for CASSLSQGDLEAFF. Drawing the rest from reference TRBV5-1 and TRBJ1-1, the complete variable domain is KAGVTQTPRYLIKTRGQQVTLSCSPISGHRSVSWYQQTPGQGLQFLFEYFSETQRNKGNFPGRFSGRQFSNSRSEMNVSTLELGDSALYLCASSLSQGDLEAFFGQGTRLTVV.

The chain's CDR3 is CASGSADGNTIYF. The CDR3 DNA reads TGTGCCAGTGGGTCGGCGGATGGAAACACCATATATTTT. The J gene is TRBJ1-3, the V gene TRBV7-7, with unresolved D. Germline CDR1 is SSHAT and CDR2 is FNYEAQ (reference sequence). V was shortened by 9 bases and J by 3 bases, with 12 bases between the two germline ends. The CDR3 is 13 amino acids.

This clone appeared a few times. The V gene is TRBV7-9, the J gene TRBJ2-7; maybe TRBD2 (7 bases). V lost 6 bases and J 0 bases, leaving 18 bases between the germline ends. The CDR3 is 16 residues long. Germline values: CDR1 SEHNR, CDR2 FQNEAQ (reference sequence). Here the CDR3 reads CASSPLGGERSYEQYF. CDR3 DNA: TGTGCCAGCAGTCCTTTAGGGGGGGAACGCTCCTACGAGCAGTACTTC.

The chain recombines TRBV18 with TRBJ2-1; TRBD1 matches 9 bases. This CDR3 contains 14 residues. The germline V gene has CDR1 KGHSH and CDR2 LQKENI. Unmatched junction bases numbered 7, after V lost 6 bases and J lost 7 bases. This CDR3 reads CASSPDRGGNEQFF. DNA for the CDR3: TGTGCCAGCTCCCCTGACAGGGGGGGAAATGAGCAGTTCTTC. The entire variable domain, with the rest obtained from reference TRBV18 and TRBJ2-1, is as follows: NAGVMQNPRHLVRRRGQEARLRCSPMKGHSHVYWYRQLPEEGLKFMVYLQKENIIDESGMPKERFSAEFPKEGPSILRIQQVVRGDSAAYFCASSPDRGGNEQFFGPGTRLTVL.

The CDR3 DNA is TGTGCCAGCAGCCGTACTGGGACAGGGGGCCTTGAGCAGTTCTTC. This gives the protein CASSRTGTGGLEQFF. The chain couples TRBV4-2 to TRBJ2-1; 12 bases agree with TRBD1. In germline, CDR1 is LGHNA, CDR2 YNFKEQ. The J segment lost 9 bases and the V segment lost 4 bases, leaving 7 bases of the junction unmatched. The CDR3 totals 15 residues.

This chain joins TRBV6-5 and TRBJ1-1; D gene ambiguous. This CDR3 is 14 amino acids long. The V and J ends lost 2 bases and 2 bases respectively, with 9 bases between them. CDR1 is MNHEY, CDR2 SVGAGI, per germline. The CDR3 reads CASSYQYSNTEAFF. DNA for the CDR3: TGTGCCAGCAGTTACCAGTACAGCAACACTGAAGCTTTCTTT.

V and J are TRBV7-2 and TRBJ2-3; a possible D gene is TRBD1 (5 bases). Trimming took off 9 bases at V and 0 bases at J, with 13 bases between the two ends. CDR3 length: 14 amino acids. Germline CDR1 reads SGHTA; CDR2 reads FQGNSA. The CDR3 region has the DNA TGTGCCAGTAATGACAGCCCTAGCACAGATACGCAGTATTTT. Protein product: CASNDSPSTDTQYF.

This sequence joins TRBV30 and TRBJ2-3; D might be TRBD1 (6 bases). The CDR3 is 13 amino acids. The V and J ends lost 6 bases and 4 bases respectively, with 14 bases between them. In germline, CDR1 is GTSNPN, CDR2 SVGIG (reference sequence). CDR3: CACNQGNADTQYF. The CDR3 coding sequence is TGTGCCTGTAATCAGGGGAACGCAGATACGCAGTATTTT.

This rearrangement joins TRBV5-4 to TRBJ1-1, with 7 positions matching TRBD1. Losses at the gene ends were 0 bases for V and 2 bases for J; bases not matched to a gene: 4. This CDR3 has 15 residues. Per the germline V gene, CDR1 is SGHNT and CDR2 is YYREEE (reference sequence). The CDR3 nucleotides read TGTGCCAGCAGCTTGGGAAGGGGGCGAAACACTGAAGCTTTCTTT. Translated: CASSLGRGRNTEAFF.

The chain couples TRBV9 to TRBJ2-3, with D uncertain. V shed 3 bases and J shed 0 bases, with 11 bases lying between them. Germline V gene sequence: CDR1 SGDLS, CDR2 YYNGEE. CDR3 size: 15 residues. The CDR3 nucleotides read TGTGCCAGCAGCGAGAGGCCCGTAAGCACAGATACGCAGTATTTT. It translates to CASSERPVSTDTQYF.

The rearrangement links TRBV21-1 to TRBJ1-4. TRBV21-1 is a pseudogene segment. The length of the CDR3 is 15 residues. The CDR3: CASSKREAVNEKLFF. As DNA, the CDR3 is TGTGCCAGCAGCAAGCGAGAAGCGGTTAATGAAAAACTGTTTTTT.

The rearrangement links TRBV19 to TRBJ1-5; weak D call: TRBD1 (5 bases). V was pared by 3 bases and J by 5 bases, with 11 bases between. Germline V CDR1 and CDR2: LNHDA, SQIVND (reference sequence). The CDR3 totals 14 residues. The DNA for the CDR3 is TGTGCCAGTAGTATCCGACAGCAGCATCAGCCCCAGCATTTT. As protein: CASSIRQQHQPQHF. Drawing the rest from reference TRBV19 and TRBJ1-5, the complete variable domain is DGGITQSPKYLFRKEGQNVTLSCEQNLNHDAMYWYRQDPGQGLRLIYYSQIVNDFQKGDIAEGYSVSREKKESFPLTVTSAQKNPTAFYLCASSIRQQHQPQHFGDGTRLSIL.

The sample holds one count of this clone. The gene calls are TRBV29-1 and TRBJ2-7, with a possible D match to TRBD1 (5 bases). Looked up from germline, CDR1 is SQVTM and CDR2 is ANQGSEA. V lost 7 bases, J lost 3 bases, and 19 bases lay in between. The CDR3 loop spans 14 amino acids. The CDR3 reads CSALLQELGYEQYF. The DNA of the CDR3 is TGCAGCGCCTTGTTACAGGAGCTCGGCTACGAGCAGTACTTC.

This clone has just a few counts. The chain employs TRBV9 and TRBJ1-1, with 9 bases matching TRBD1. The CDR3 loop spans 15 amino acids. Germline V lookup: CDR1 SGDLS, CDR2 YYNGEE. V gave up 4 bases and J gave up 4 bases; unmatched junction bases: 8. Written as DNA, the CDR3 is TGTGCCAGCAGCTTTTCCGGGACAGGGTCCACTGAAGCTTTCTTT. Translated: CASSFSGTGSTEAFF.

The chain combines TRBV18 with TRBJ2-2; D may be TRBD1 (5 bases). Germline CDR1 is KGHSH and CDR2 is LQKENI. Trimming removed 4 bases from V and 0 bases from J, with 21 bases in between. The CDR3 runs to 19 residues. The CDR3 sequence is CASSLKTVTVPTNTGELFF. CDR3 nucleotide sequence: TGTGCCAGCTCACTAAAGACAGTAACAGTACCGACGAACACCGGGGAGCTGTTTTTT.

The rearrangement joins TRBV11-2 to TRBJ2-5, with D possibly TRBD1 on 6 matching bases. V lost 5 bases, J lost 0 bases, and 10 bases lay in between. This CDR3 is 14 amino acids long. Germline V gives CDR1 SGHAT, CDR2 FQNNGV. The CDR3 DNA reads TGTGCCAGCAGCACACGGGACAACCAAGAGACCCAGTACTTC. Protein: CASSTRDNQETQYF.

The rearrangement joins TRBV5-6 to TRBJ1-6; 8 bases map to TRBD1. Germline CDR1 SGHDT, CDR2 YYEEEE. V shed 4 bases and J 7 bases; nucleotides not matched to a gene: 7. The CDR3 runs to 15 residues. The CDR3 coding sequence is TGTGCCAGCAGCCCCGGACAGGGATGGAATTCACCCCTCCACTTT. Translated: CASSPGQGWNSPLHF.

This clone appeared a few times. The V and J genes are TRBV10-1 and TRBJ1-5; TRBD1 matches 7 bases. V lost 11 bases, J lost 3 bases, and 4 bases stayed unmatched. The V gene's germline CDR1 is WNHNN and CDR2 SYGVQD (reference sequence). There are 12 residues in the CDR3. This CDR3 reads CASDRDNQPQHF. CDR3 DNA: TGCGCCTCCGACAGGGACAATCAGCCCCAGCATTTT.

The V call is TRBV9, the J call TRBJ1-1, with a possible D match to TRBD1 (5 bases). With 4 bases removed from V and 4 bases from J, the gap between germline ends came to 17 bases. The CDR3 runs 15 residues. The germline V gene has CDR1 SGDLS and CDR2 YYNGEE. The CDR3 DNA sequence: TGTGCCAGCAGCCCCGAACGGGTGGGGGGCACTGAAGCTTTCTTT. It yields the protein CASSPERVGGTEAFF.

CDR3 loop: CAWSVLTSGRYNEQFF. DNA of the CDR3: TGTGCCTGGAGCGTATTAACTAGCGGAAGATACAATGAGCAGTTCTTC. The chain recombines TRBV30 with TRBJ2-1; 8 positions match TRBD2. The V gene's germline CDR1 is GTSNPN and CDR2 SVGIG (reference sequence). J gave up 4 bases and V 3 bases, and 11 bases lay outside the gene matches. The CDR3 contains 16 residues.

This chain connects TRBV7-2 to TRBJ2-1, with D unclear. The V end lost 5 bases, the J end lost 10 bases, and 15 bases lay between the germline ends. The CDR3 runs 13 residues. Looked up from germline, CDR1 is SGHTA and CDR2 is FQGNSA. Here the CDR3 reads CASSRASGVEQFF. In DNA, the CDR3 is TGTGCCAGCAGCCGCGCGTCTGGAGTCGAGCAGTTCTTC. The complete variable domain, with remaining parts taken from reference TRBV7-2 and TRBJ2-1, reads GAGVSQSPSNKVTEKGKDVELRCDPISGHTALYWYRQSLGQGLEFLIYFQGNSAPDKSGLPSDRFSAERTGGSVSTLTIQRTQQEDSAVYLCASSRASGVEQFFGPGTRLTVL.

A few counts support this clone. The chain employs TRBV4-1 and TRBJ2-6; D perhaps matches TRBD2 (5 bases). The CDR3 runs to 20 residues. Germline loops: CDR1 MGHRA, CDR2 YSYEKL. Trimming took 1 base from V and 1 from J, leaving 20 bases between them. The CDR3 loop is CASSQGGRVDWLSGANVLTF. The CDR3 DNA reads as TGCGCCAGCAGCCAAGGGGGAAGGGTGGACTGGTTATCTGGGGCCAACGTCCTGACTTTC.